The 14 T cell receptor beta chains below come from one sample, sequenced in a study of shared clonotypes between healthy human individuals. Libraries were prepared by immunoSEQ multiplex PCR; TCRdb keeps only in-frame clonotypes and omits some of them. The table lists under 600,000 clones, about 96% of them singletons, with 0.045% to 0.06% in the top ten. Specimen: naive CD4+ T cells sorted from blood. Subset reported: CD45RA+ positively selected. The receptors here all came from a woman in her thirties in good health.

The DNA of the CDR3 is TGTGGGGTAGCGGGAATCACAGATACGCAGTATTTT. It codes for CGVAGITDTQYF. The chain joins TRBV6-1 to TRBJ2-3; TRBD2 matches 8 bases. The CDR3 runs 12 residues. The germline CDR1 and CDR2 sequences are MNHNS and SASEGT.

J is TRBJ1-1 and V is TRBV7-2; D is uncertain. CDR1 is SGHTA, CDR2 FQGNSA, per germline. The CDR3 runs to 16 residues. Trimming removed 1 base at V and 6 bases at J, with 18 bases between. CDR3 in DNA: TGTGCCAGCAGCTTAGATGAAAGTAGTCTTCGCGCTGAAGCTTTCTTT. Translating it yields CASSLDESSLRAEAFF.

The V and J genes are TRBV5-6 and TRBJ2-5, with TRBD1 identical over 9 bases. V trimming: 0 bases; J trimming: 7 bases; junction bases outside the gene matches: 4. There are 14 residues in the CDR3. Looked up from germline, CDR1 is SGHDT and CDR2 is YYEEEE. The CDR3 here is CASSLGTGARTQYF. The CDR3 DNA sequence: TGTGCCAGCAGCTTGGGGACAGGGGCCCGGACCCAGTACTTC. Based on the CDR3 plus reference TRBV5-6 and TRBJ2-5, the full variable domain is DAGVTQSPTHLIKTRGQQVTLRCSPKSGHDTVSWYQQALGQGPQFIFQYYEEEERQRGNFPDRFSGHQFPNYSSELNVNALLLGDSALYLCASSLGTGARTQYFGPGTRLLVL.

This rearrangement joins TRBV6-5 to TRBJ2-2; the D gene is possibly TRBD1 (6 bases). This CDR3 has 15 residues. Germline V gene sequence: CDR1 MNHEY, CDR2 SVGAGI. The V and J ends lost 7 bases and 0 bases respectively, with 12 bases between them. The CDR3, as DNA: TGTGCCAGCACCAGGGACACAGCGAACACCGGGGAGCTGTTTTTT. It translates to CASTRDTANTGELFF.

The rearrangement uses TRBV28 and TRBJ2-3, with a weak D call TRBD2 (7 bases). CDR1 is MDHEN and CDR2 is SYDVKM in the germline V gene. The CDR3 is made up of 19 amino acids. Trimming stripped 0 bases from V and 5 bases from J, with 24 bases between. CDR3 sequence (DNA): TGTGCCAGCAGTTTATGGGCGGCAGGGGACTATTATGAGATAGATACGCAGTATTTT. Its protein product is CASSLWAAGDYYEIDTQYF.

The CDR3 coding sequence is TGCAGCTCCAATATCCGGGGGCTGGGCACTGAAGCTTTCTTT. This sequence encodes CSSNIRGLGTEAFF. The chain uses TRBV29-1 and TRBJ1-1; perhaps TRBD1 as D (6 bases). Germline lookup yields CDR1 SQVTM and CDR2 ANQGSEA. V was pared by 8 bases and J by 4 bases, with 20 bases between. The CDR3 length is 14 residues.

For the CDR3, the DNA is TGTGCCAGCAGCGGCGGGGGGCTTCAAGCTTTCTTT. Translated: CASSGGGLQAFF. The gene calls are TRBV7-9 and TRBJ1-1, with D possibly matching TRBD1 (6 bases). V was clipped by 5 bases and J by 9 bases, with 13 bases between them. CDR3 length: 12 amino acids. Per the germline V gene, CDR1 is SEHNR and CDR2 is FQNEAQ (reference sequence).

The chain recombines TRBV5-6 with TRBJ2-3, with a tentative D call TRBD1 (6 bases). The CDR3 covers 13 residues. Germline V CDR1 and CDR2: SGHDT, YYEEEE. The germline V and J ends were trimmed by 2 bases and 7 bases, with 11 bases remaining between them. The CDR3 loop reads CASSFPGQYTQYF. The DNA for the CDR3 is TGTGCCAGCAGCTTTCCGGGACAATATACGCAGTATTTT.

The chain uses TRBV19 and TRBJ2-6; 8 nucleotides line up with TRBD1. V dropped 4 bases and J dropped 1; count of bases not matched to a gene: 9. From germline, CDR1 is LNHDA and CDR2 SQIVND (reference sequence). The CDR3 has 18 amino acids. CDR3 bases: TGTGCCAGTAGTAGGACCCTACAGGGGGGTTCTGGGGCCAACGTCCTGACTTTC. Residues: CASSRTLQGGSGANVLTF.

CDR3 residues: CASSYSFFRGNYGYTF. Written as DNA, the CDR3 is TGTGCCAGCAGTTACTCCTTTTTCCGGGGAAACTATGGCTACACCTTC. J is TRBJ1-2 and V is TRBV6-5; D is unresolved. V was clipped by 0 bases and J by 2 bases, with 13 bases between them. This CDR3 has 16 amino acids. From germline, CDR1 is MNHEY and CDR2 SVGAGI.

The chain is built from TRBV20-1 and TRBJ2-7, with TRBD2 matching 8 bases. This CDR3 has 11 residues. Germline loops: CDR1 DFQATT, CDR2 SNEGSKA (reference sequence). The ends lost 6 bases at V and 6 bases at J; junction bases unmatched: 4. In DNA form, the CDR3 reads TGCAGTGCAAGACTAGCGCCCGAGCAGTACTTC. It yields the protein CSARLAPEQYF.

The J gene is TRBJ2-1, the V gene TRBV11-2, with 9 positions matching TRBD2. CDR1 is SGHAT, CDR2 FQNNGV, per germline. CDR3 length equals 15 residues. The trim removed 5 bases at V and 4 bases at J, leaving 6 bases unmatched. This CDR3 is CASSGAGLAYNEQFF. The CDR3 DNA is TGTGCCAGCAGCGGAGCGGGACTAGCTTACAATGAGCAGTTCTTC.

The rearrangement uses TRBV9 and TRBJ2-3; 8 nucleotides line up with TRBD2. The CDR3 consists of 15 residues. Trimming cost V 4 bases and J 3 bases; bases outside gene matches: 7. The germline CDR1 and CDR2 sequences are SGDLS and YYNGEE. The CDR3 loop is CASSMTSAGTDTQYF. In DNA, the CDR3 is TGTGCCAGCAGCATGACTAGCGCGGGAACAGATACGCAGTATTTT. The full variable domain, with the rest looked up from reference TRBV9 and TRBJ2-3, is DSGVTQTPKHLITATGQRVTLRCSPRSGDLSVYWYQQSLDQGLQFLIQYYNGEERAKGNILERFSAQQFPDLHSELNLSSLELGDSALYFCASSMTSAGTDTQYFGPGTRLTVL.

This chain uses TRBV28 with TRBJ2-1; tentatively, D is TRBD1 (5 bases). Germline loops: CDR1 MDHEN, CDR2 SYDVKM. Trimming removed 3 bases at V and 14 bases at J, with 11 bases between. This CDR3 spans 11 amino acids. In nucleotides, the CDR3 is TGTGCCAGCAGTTTTCAGGGCAGGGAGTTCTTC. This codes for CASSFQGREFF.